This is a list of T cell receptor beta chains from one sample in a study of shared T cell receptors in the human thymus. Assay used: immunoSEQ multiplex PCR; TCRdb lists only in-frame clones, some missing. The sample records hundreds of thousands of clones, 70% to 90% being singletons. This sample was shared with a second study, whose subject was human thymus T cells.

Sequences were obtained from thymocytes. All receptors come from a girl under three years old with a congenital heart defect. Both conserved end residues are part of each CDR3. Each record gives: D gene, V gene, J gene, clone size, CDR3 DNA, CDR3 protein. D genes are given only for firm matches. Expanded clones get a size class; other rows say once, few or many, or leave the size out.

>NA|TRBV15|TRBJ2-7|NA
TGTGCCACCAGCAGATTTTTTGATCCTCGGGTGGCAAGGGGGGGGCAATACGAGCAGTACTTC
CATSRFFDPRVARGGQYEQYF
>TRBD1|TRBV9|TRBJ1-2|NA
TGTGCCAGCAGCGTAGATGCAGGGGGGTCCTATGGCTACACCTTC
CASSVDAGGSYGYTF
>NA|TRBV27|TRBJ2-2|NA
TGTGCCAGCAGTTTGTCAGACCAGGGGCCCGGGGAGCTGTTTTTT
CASSLSDQGPGELFF
>NA|TRBV6-5|TRBJ1-1|NA
TGTGCCAGCAGTGTGCGGTTCGCTGAAGCTTTCTTT
CASSVRFAEAFF
>NA|TRBV7-2|TRBJ1-2|NA
TGTGCCAGCAGCTCCAGGGTGTTCGGCTACACCTTC
CASSSRVFGYTF
>TRBD1|TRBV2|TRBJ1-1|few
TGTGCCAGCAGAAGTCGGGACAGGGGAAACACTGAAGCTTTCTTT
CASRSRDRGNTEAFF
>TRBD2|TRBV9|TRBJ2-7|NA
TGTGCCAGCTCCTGCTGTAGCGGGGGATCCAAGCCCGACACCTACGAGCAGTACTTC
CASSCCSGGSKPDTYEQYF
>NA|TRBV28|TRBJ1-5|NA
TGTGCCATAAGCACAGGGCCCGGCAATCAGCCCCAGCATTTT
CAISTGPGNQPQHF
>NA|TRBV14|TRBJ1-2|NA
TGTGCCAGCAGCCAAGTAACCTGGAGGGAGTTCTTC
CASSQVTWREFF
>TRBD1|TRBV7-9|TRBJ1-4|NA
TGTGCCAGCAGCTTCCGCTCCGGGACAGGGTACGCTCTATTTGAAAAACTGTTTTTT
CASSFRSGTGYALFEKLFF
>NA|TRBV5-8|TRBJ1-5|NA
TGTGCCAGCAGCTTGGTTGTCCAGGGTCATCAGCCCCAGCATTTT
CASSLVVQGHQPQHF
>TRBD2|TRBV6-4|TRBJ2-4|NA
TGTGCCAGCAGCCCCGGGTCGGGGGGGCCGTGGATTCAGTACTTC
CASSPGSGGPWIQYF
>TRBD1|TRBV11-2|TRBJ2-7|NA
TGTGCCAGCAGCATGCAGGGACAGGGAAAGCAGTACTTC
CASSMQGQGKQYF
>NA|TRBV7-2|TRBJ2-7|NA
TGTGCCAGCAGCAACCCAGGGTGGGGCTACGAGCAGTACTTC
CASSNPGWGYEQYF
>TRBD2|TRBV5-1|TRBJ2-3|NA
TGCGCCAGCAGTCGGGGGGGCCAGACAGATACGCAGTATTTT
CASSRGGQTDTQYF
>NA|TRBV2|TRBJ2-7|NA
TGTGCCAGCAGTGAATCTGTATCCGAGCAGTACTTC
CASSESVSEQYF
>TRBD1|TRBV9|TRBJ1-2|NA
TGTGCCAGCAGCCCCCGGGACAGGGGATGGGACTATGGCTACACCTTC
CASSPRDRGWDYGYTF
>NA|TRBV28|TRBJ1-1|NA
TGTGCCAGCAGTCGAACACCTGTGAACACTGAAGCTTTCTTT
CASSRTPVNTEAFF
>NA|TRBV27|TRBJ1-5|NA
TGTGCCAGCAGTTTGAGGGGCAATCAGCCCCAGCATTTT
CASSLRGNQPQHF
>NA|TRBV4-1|TRBJ2-5|NA
TGCGCCAGCAGCCAAGGGGCACGGACAGAACAAGAGACCCAGTACTTC
CASSQGARTEQETQYF
>TRBD1|TRBV2|TRBJ2-5|NA
TGTGCCACTCGCTGGGACAGGGAACAAGAGACCCAGTACTTC
CATRWDREQETQYF
>NA|TRBV15|TRBJ1-2|NA
TGTGCCACCAGCCCGAGATGGGCTTACGGCTACACCTTC
CATSPRWAYGYTF
>NA|TRBV5-5|TRBJ1-2|NA
TGTGCCAGCAGCCTTATAGTCGGGGAGTCGGATGGCTACACCTTC
CASSLIVGESDGYTF
>TRBD2|TRBV5-1|TRBJ2-7|NA
TGCGCCAGCAGCTTGGTGCCGGGTAGCGGGGCTCGTTATACCTCCTACGAGCAGTACTTC
CASSLVPGSGARYTSYEQYF
>NA|TRBV27|TRBJ2-1|NA
TGTGCCAGCAGTTTAAAGCGGACCCCCCAAAATGAGCAGTTCTTC
CASSLKRTPQNEQFF
>NA|TRBV6-5|TRBJ1-1|NA
TGTGCCAGCAGTTACTCGGGCAGGGTACAGACTGAAGCTTTCTTT
CASSYSGRVQTEAFF
>TRBD1|TRBV7-8|TRBJ1-1|once
TGTGCCAGCAGCAAACAGGGGAGGCACACTGAAGCTTTCTTT
CASSKQGRHTEAFF
>TRBD2|TRBV13|TRBJ2-7|NA
TGTGCCAGCAGCTCCCGGGCTAGCGGGGGGACCTACGAGCAGTACTTC
CASSSRASGGTYEQYF
>NA|TRBV19|TRBJ2-7|NA
TGTGCCAGTAGTATTCCAGGGTACGAGCAGTACTTC
CASSIPGYEQYF
>TRBD1|TRBV4-2|TRBJ2-7|few
TGTGCCAGCAGCGGGGGACAGAACTACGAGCAGTACTTC
CASSGGQNYEQYF
>NA|TRBV6-1|TRBJ1-5|once
TGTGCCAGCAGTGATTGGGTCAGGCCCTTCAATCAGCCCCAGCATTTT
CASSDWVRPFNQPQHF
>NA|TRBV25-1|TRBJ1-3|NA
TGTGCCAGCAGTGATCTGGGAGCTAATGGAAACACCATATATTTT
CASSDLGANGNTIYF
>TRBD1|TRBV7-2|TRBJ1-1|NA
TGTGCCAGCAGCTTAGTGCGCACAGGGGACCTGAACACTGAAGCTTTCTTT
CASSLVRTGDLNTEAFF
>NA|TRBV7-2|TRBJ2-7|NA
TGTGCCAGCAGCTTAGCGGGACACTACGAGCAGTACTTC
CASSLAGHYEQYF
>TRBD2|TRBV19|TRBJ2-5|NA
TGTGCCAGTAGTATGAGGGAGGGAGAGACCCAGTACTTC
CASSMREGETQYF
>NA|TRBV7-9|TRBJ1-3|NA
TGTGCCAGCAGCGAGTACCGAGGTCTCAGGGTGGGAAACACCATATATTTT
CASSEYRGLRVGNTIYF
>NA|TRBV7-2|TRBJ2-5|NA
TGTGCCAGCAAAACAAAAAGTGGAGAGACCCAGTACTTC
CASKTKSGETQYF